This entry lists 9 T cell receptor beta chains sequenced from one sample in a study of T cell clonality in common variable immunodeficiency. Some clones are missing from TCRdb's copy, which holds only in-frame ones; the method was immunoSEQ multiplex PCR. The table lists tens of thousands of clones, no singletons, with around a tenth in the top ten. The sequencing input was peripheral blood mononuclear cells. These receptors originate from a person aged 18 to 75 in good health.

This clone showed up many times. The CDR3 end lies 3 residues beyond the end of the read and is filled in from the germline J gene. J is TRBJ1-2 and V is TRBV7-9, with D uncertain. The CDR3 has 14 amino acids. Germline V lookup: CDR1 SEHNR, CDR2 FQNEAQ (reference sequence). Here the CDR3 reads CASSLAPLENGYTF. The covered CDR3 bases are TGTGCCAGCAGCTTAGCGCCACTCGAGAACGGC.

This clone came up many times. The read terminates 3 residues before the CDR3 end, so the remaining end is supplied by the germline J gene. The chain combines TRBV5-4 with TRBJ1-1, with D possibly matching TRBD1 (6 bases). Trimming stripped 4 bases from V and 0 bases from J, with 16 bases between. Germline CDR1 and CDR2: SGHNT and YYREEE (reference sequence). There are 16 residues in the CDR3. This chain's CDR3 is CASSADSLRVNTEAFF. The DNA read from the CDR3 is TGTGCCAGCAGCGCGGACAGTCTACGGGTGAACACTGAA.

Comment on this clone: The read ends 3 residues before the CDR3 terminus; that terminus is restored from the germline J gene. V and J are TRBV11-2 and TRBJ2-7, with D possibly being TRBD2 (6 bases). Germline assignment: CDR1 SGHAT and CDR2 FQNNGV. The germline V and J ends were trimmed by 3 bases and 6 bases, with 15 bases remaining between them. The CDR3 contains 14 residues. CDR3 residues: CASSFGREVLEQYF. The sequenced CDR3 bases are TGTGCCAGCAGCTTCGGGCGGGAAGTCCTCGAG.

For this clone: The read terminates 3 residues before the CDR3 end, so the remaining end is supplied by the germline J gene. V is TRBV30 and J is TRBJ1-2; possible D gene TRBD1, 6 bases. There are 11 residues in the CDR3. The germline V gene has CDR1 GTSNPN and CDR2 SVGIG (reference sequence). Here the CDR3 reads CAWGPGEYYTF. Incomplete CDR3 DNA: TGTGCCTGGGGCCCAGGGGAGTAC.

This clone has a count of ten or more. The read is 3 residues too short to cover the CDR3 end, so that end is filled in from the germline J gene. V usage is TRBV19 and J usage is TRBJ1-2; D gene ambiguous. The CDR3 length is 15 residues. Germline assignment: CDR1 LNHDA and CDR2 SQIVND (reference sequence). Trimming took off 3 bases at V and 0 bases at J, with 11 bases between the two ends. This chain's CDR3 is CASSIFQSPNYGYTF. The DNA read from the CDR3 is TGTGCCAGTAGTATTTTCCAGTCACCTAACTATGGC.

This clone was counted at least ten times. CDR3 residues: CASSYLGSGFQETQYF. The CDR3 bases that were read are TGTGCCAGCAGTTACCTGGGAAGCGGATTCCAAGAGACC. V and J are TRBV28 and TRBJ2-5; weak D call: TRBD2 (5 bases). The DNA ends 3 residues before the CDR3 does, and the rest of the CDR3 is filled in from the germline J gene. The CDR3 runs to 16 residues. V lost 4 bases, J lost 1 base, and 16 bases lay in between. Germline CDR1 and CDR2: MDHEN and SYDVKM.

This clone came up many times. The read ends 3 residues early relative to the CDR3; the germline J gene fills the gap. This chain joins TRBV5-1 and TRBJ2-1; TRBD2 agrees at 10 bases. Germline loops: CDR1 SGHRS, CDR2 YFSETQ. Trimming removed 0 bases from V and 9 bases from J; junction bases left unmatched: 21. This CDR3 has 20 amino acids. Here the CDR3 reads CASSLVLAGNAGTSVVEQFF. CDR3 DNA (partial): TGCGCCAGCAGCTTGGTGTTGGCGGGTAATGCCGGGACTAGCGTGGTTGAG.

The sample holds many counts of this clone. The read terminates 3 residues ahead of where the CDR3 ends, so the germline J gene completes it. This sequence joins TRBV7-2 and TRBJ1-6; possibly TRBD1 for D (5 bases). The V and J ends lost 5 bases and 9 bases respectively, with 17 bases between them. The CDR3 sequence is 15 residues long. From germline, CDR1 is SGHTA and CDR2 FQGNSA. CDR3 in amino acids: CASSRELTGGSPLHF. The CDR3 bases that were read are TGTGCCAGCAGCCGGGAACTAACAGGTGGTTCACCC.

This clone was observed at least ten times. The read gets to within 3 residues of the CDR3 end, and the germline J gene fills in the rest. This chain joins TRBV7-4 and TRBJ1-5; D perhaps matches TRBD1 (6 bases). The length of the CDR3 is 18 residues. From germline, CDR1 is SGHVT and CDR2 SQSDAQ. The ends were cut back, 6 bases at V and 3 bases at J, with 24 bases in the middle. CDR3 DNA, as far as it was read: TGTGCCAGCAGATTACCCCTACCGGGACAACTAATCAATCAGCCC. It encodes CASRLPLPGQLINQP. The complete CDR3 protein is CASRLPLPGQLINQPQHF.